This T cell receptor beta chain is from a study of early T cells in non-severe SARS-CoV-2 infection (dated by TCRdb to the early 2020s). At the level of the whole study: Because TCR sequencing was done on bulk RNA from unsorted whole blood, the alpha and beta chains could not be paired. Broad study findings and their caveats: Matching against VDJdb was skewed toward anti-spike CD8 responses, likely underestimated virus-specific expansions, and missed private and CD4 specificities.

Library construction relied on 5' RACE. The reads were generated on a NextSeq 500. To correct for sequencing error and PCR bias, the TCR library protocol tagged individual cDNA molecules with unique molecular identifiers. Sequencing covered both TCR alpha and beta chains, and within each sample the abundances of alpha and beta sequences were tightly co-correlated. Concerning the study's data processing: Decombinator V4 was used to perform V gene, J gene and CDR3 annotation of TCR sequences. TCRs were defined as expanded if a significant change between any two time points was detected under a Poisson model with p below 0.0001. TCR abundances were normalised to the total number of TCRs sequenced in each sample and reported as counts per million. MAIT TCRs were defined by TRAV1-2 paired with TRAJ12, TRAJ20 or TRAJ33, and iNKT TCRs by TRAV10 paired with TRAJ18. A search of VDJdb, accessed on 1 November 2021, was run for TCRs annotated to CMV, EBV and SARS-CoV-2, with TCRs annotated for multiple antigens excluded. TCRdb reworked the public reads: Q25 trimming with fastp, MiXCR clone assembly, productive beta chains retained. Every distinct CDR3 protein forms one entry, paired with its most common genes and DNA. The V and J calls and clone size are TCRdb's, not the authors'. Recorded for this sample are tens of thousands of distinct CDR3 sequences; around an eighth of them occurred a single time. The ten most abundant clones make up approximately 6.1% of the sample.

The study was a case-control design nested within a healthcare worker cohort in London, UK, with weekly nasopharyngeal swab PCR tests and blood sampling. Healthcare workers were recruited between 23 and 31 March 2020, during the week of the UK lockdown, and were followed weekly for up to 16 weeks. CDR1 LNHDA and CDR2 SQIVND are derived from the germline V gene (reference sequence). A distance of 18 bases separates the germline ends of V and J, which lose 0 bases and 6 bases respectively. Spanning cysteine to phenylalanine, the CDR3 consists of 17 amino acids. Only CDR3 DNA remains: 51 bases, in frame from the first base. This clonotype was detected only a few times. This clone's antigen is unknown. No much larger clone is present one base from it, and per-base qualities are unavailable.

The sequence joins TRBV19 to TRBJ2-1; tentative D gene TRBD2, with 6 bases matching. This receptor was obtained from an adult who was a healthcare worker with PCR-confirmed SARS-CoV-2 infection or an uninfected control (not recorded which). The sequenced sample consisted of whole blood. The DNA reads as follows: TGTGCCAGTAGTATAGATCACGTGGCGGGACTCTCCAATGAGCAGTTCTTC. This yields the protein CASSIDHVAGLSNEQFF.